A selection of T cell receptor beta chains follows, all from one sample in a study of cytomegalovirus exposure and HLA in healthy donors. Assay: immunoSEQ multiplex PCR; the TCRdb copy retains only in-frame clones and omits some. The sample has some 220,000 clones, 85% to 90% seen once. Sequenced sample: PBMCs. The receptors here all came from a woman younger than 35 in good health and CMV-seronegative. The CDR3 runs from the conserved cysteine through the conserved F or W. Fields, in order: CDR3 protein, CDR3 DNA, J gene, V gene, D gene, clone size. D genes are given only for firm matches. The size entry is marked missing in some rows and otherwise reads once, few, many or a size class.

CDR3aa: CASSYAGDRGSEQYF
CDR3nt: TGTGCCAGCAGTTACGCCGGGGACAGGGGATCCGAGCAGTACTTC
j_gene: TRBJ2-7
v_gene: TRBV7-8
d_gene: TRBD1
abundance: NA

CDR3aa: CASSARTGSGSPLHF
CDR3nt: TGTGCCAGCAGTGCCCGGACAGGGTCAGGCTCACCCCTCCACTTT
j_gene: TRBJ1-6
v_gene: TRBV6-1
d_gene: TRBD1
abundance: NA

CDR3aa: CASKGEGAETSNQPQHF
CDR3nt: TGTGCCAGCAAAGGAGAAGGGGCCGAGACTAGCAATCAGCCCCAGCATTTT
j_gene: TRBJ1-5
v_gene: TRBV2
d_gene: NA
abundance: few

CDR3aa: CASSIDQWTGVLQPQHF
CDR3nt: TGTGCCAGTAGTATAGATCAATGGACAGGGGTACTTCAGCCCCAGCATTTT
j_gene: TRBJ1-5
v_gene: TRBV19
d_gene: TRBD1
abundance: NA

CDR3aa: CASSFRLAGHSYNEQFF
CDR3nt: TGTGCCAGCAGCTTCCGACTAGCGGGACACTCCTACAATGAGCAGTTCTTC
j_gene: TRBJ2-1
v_gene: TRBV7-2
d_gene: TRBD2
abundance: NA

CDR3aa: CASSIPDWVTGELFF
CDR3nt: TGTGCCAGTAGTATCCCGGACTGGGTAACCGGGGAGCTGTTTTTT
j_gene: TRBJ2-2
v_gene: TRBV19
d_gene: NA
abundance: NA

CDR3aa: CASSSMTGLQETQYF
CDR3nt: TGCGCCAGCAGCTCGATGACAGGGTTGCAGGAGACCCAGTACTTC
j_gene: TRBJ2-5
v_gene: TRBV5-1
d_gene: TRBD1
abundance: NA

CDR3aa: CSAGTAGNTIYF
CDR3nt: TGCAGCGCCGGGACAGCCGGAAACACCATATATTTT
j_gene: TRBJ1-3
v_gene: TRBV29-1
d_gene: TRBD1
abundance: NA

CDR3aa: CSSSLAGALIYGYTF
CDR3nt: TGTTCCAGCAGCTTAGCGGGGGCTCTTATCTATGGCTACACCTTC
j_gene: TRBJ1-2
v_gene: TRBV7-9
d_gene: NA
abundance: NA

CDR3aa: CASSLDRGQPSYNEQFF
CDR3nt: TGTGCCAGCAGCCTGGACAGGGGACAGCCATCCTACAATGAGCAGTTCTTC
j_gene: TRBJ2-1
v_gene: TRBV9
d_gene: TRBD1
abundance: NA

CDR3aa: CASSVGGYGYTF
CDR3nt: TGTGCCAGCAGCGTAGGGGGCTATGGCTACACCTTC
j_gene: TRBJ1-2
v_gene: TRBV6-6
d_gene: NA
abundance: NA

CDR3aa: CASSLKGGNGVSPLHF
CDR3nt: TGTGCCAGCAGCTTGAAAGGGGGCAACGGGGTTTCACCCCTCCACTTT
j_gene: TRBJ1-6
v_gene: TRBV5-4
d_gene: TRBD1
abundance: NA

CDR3aa: CASSPGTPGDEAFF
CDR3nt: TGTGCCAGCAGCCCTGGGACGCCGGGGGATGAAGCTTTCTTT
j_gene: TRBJ1-1
v_gene: TRBV13
d_gene: NA
abundance: NA

CDR3aa: CASSPVSSGGPYEQYF
CDR3nt: TGTGCCAGCAGTCCAGTATCTAGCGGGGGGCCATACGAGCAGTACTTC
j_gene: TRBJ2-7
v_gene: TRBV27
d_gene: TRBD2
abundance: NA

CDR3aa: CASSERAGAQGNEQFF
CDR3nt: TGCGCCAGCAGTGAAAGAGCGGGGGCCCAGGGAAATGAGCAGTTCTTC
j_gene: TRBJ2-1
v_gene: TRBV10-1
d_gene: TRBD2
abundance: once

CDR3aa: CASSTNPGARDGANVLTF
CDR3nt: TGTGCCAGCAGTACCAACCCTGGGGCCAGGGATGGGGCCAACGTCCTGACTTTC
j_gene: TRBJ2-6
v_gene: TRBV2
d_gene: NA
abundance: NA

CDR3aa: CASSLLGQGAGELFF
CDR3nt: TGCGCCAGCAGCTTGTTGGGACAGGGGGCCGGGGAGCTGTTTTTT
j_gene: TRBJ2-2
v_gene: TRBV5-1
d_gene: TRBD1
abundance: NA

CDR3aa: CASSEQGALNTEAFF
CDR3nt: TGTGCCAGCAGTGAACAGGGGGCGCTGAACACTGAAGCTTTCTTT
j_gene: TRBJ1-1
v_gene: TRBV2
d_gene: TRBD1
abundance: NA

CDR3aa: CASSSSGRYNEQFF
CDR3nt: TGTGCCAGCAGTAGTAGCGGGAGATACAATGAGCAGTTCTTC
j_gene: TRBJ2-1
v_gene: TRBV27
d_gene: TRBD2
abundance: NA

CDR3aa: CTLARGNTEAFF
CDR3nt: TGCACCCTGGCCAGGGGGAACACTGAAGCTTTCTTT
j_gene: TRBJ1-1
v_gene: TRBV29-1
d_gene: NA
abundance: NA

CDR3aa: CASSPGLSYEQYF
CDR3nt: TGCGCCAGCAGCCCAGGTCTATCCTACGAGCAGTACTTC
j_gene: TRBJ2-7
v_gene: TRBV4-1
d_gene: NA
abundance: NA

CDR3aa: CASSTSGTPSSGANVLTF
CDR3nt: TGTGCCAGCAGCACCTCCGGGACACCGAGCTCTGGGGCCAACGTCCTGACTTTC
j_gene: TRBJ2-6
v_gene: TRBV9
d_gene: NA
abundance: NA

CDR3aa: CASSPDAGQGFVSHF
CDR3nt: TGTGCCAGCAGCCCAGACGCGGGACAGGGGTTTGTTAGCCATTTT
j_gene: TRBJ1-5
v_gene: TRBV4-2
d_gene: TRBD1
abundance: NA

CDR3aa: CATSRDREGRPYF
CDR3nt: TGTGCCACCAGCAGAGATCGGGAGGGGCGCCCGTACTTC
j_gene: TRBJ2-7
v_gene: TRBV15
d_gene: TRBD2
abundance: NA

CDR3aa: CASSVTPQDEQYF
CDR3nt: TGTGCCAGCAGCGTAACCCCCCAGGACGAGCAGTACTTC
j_gene: TRBJ2-7
v_gene: TRBV9
d_gene: NA
abundance: NA

CDR3aa: CASSPSMSPTKQYF
CDR3nt: TGTGCCAGCAGCCCTAGTATGAGTCCTACGAAGCAGTACTTC
j_gene: TRBJ2-7
v_gene: TRBV2
d_gene: NA
abundance: NA

CDR3aa: CASSQELADTDTQYF
CDR3nt: TGCGCCAGCAGCCAAGAACTAGCGGACACAGATACGCAGTATTTT
j_gene: TRBJ2-3
v_gene: TRBV4-3
d_gene: TRBD2
abundance: NA

CDR3aa: CASSLEAGNEQYF
CDR3nt: TGTGCCAGCAGCTTGGAGGCAGGGAACGAGCAGTACTTC
j_gene: TRBJ2-7
v_gene: TRBV5-4
d_gene: NA
abundance: NA

CDR3aa: CASSEIGLAVSTDTQYF
CDR3nt: TGTGCCAGCAGTGAAATCGGACTAGCGGTTAGCACAGATACGCAGTATTTT
j_gene: TRBJ2-3
v_gene: TRBV2
d_gene: TRBD2
abundance: NA

CDR3aa: CASSPRGRAYNEQFF
CDR3nt: TGTGCCAGCAGCCCGAGGGGGAGGGCCTACAATGAGCAGTTCTTC
j_gene: TRBJ2-1
v_gene: TRBV13
d_gene: NA
abundance: few

CDR3aa: CASSKGGPTLFTDTQYF
CDR3nt: TGTGCCAGCAGTAAAGGGGGCCCAACCCTTTTCACAGATACGCAGTATTTT
j_gene: TRBJ2-3
v_gene: TRBV27
d_gene: TRBD1
abundance: NA

CDR3aa: CASSFEESTEAFF
CDR3nt: TGTGCCAGCAGTTTCGAGGAGTCCACTGAAGCTTTCTTT
j_gene: TRBJ1-1
v_gene: TRBV6-1
d_gene: NA
abundance: NA

CDR3aa: CSVEGHTDTQYF
CDR3nt: TGCAGCGTTGAGGGCCACACAGATACGCAGTATTTT
j_gene: TRBJ2-3
v_gene: TRBV29-1
d_gene: NA
abundance: NA

CDR3aa: CASFSGPQAGTGELFF
CDR3nt: TGTGCCAGCTTCTCGGGACCCCAGGCGGGGACCGGGGAGCTGTTTTTT
j_gene: TRBJ2-2
v_gene: TRBV2
d_gene: NA
abundance: NA

CDR3aa: CASSVAGGTDTQYF
CDR3nt: TGTGCCAGCAGTGTAGCGGGAGGCACAGATACGCAGTATTTT
j_gene: TRBJ2-3
v_gene: TRBV6-4
d_gene: TRBD2
abundance: NA

CDR3aa: CASSQGTGLYGYTF
CDR3nt: TGCGCCAGCAGCCAAGGGACAGGCCTCTATGGCTACACCTTC
j_gene: TRBJ1-2
v_gene: TRBV4-3
d_gene: TRBD1
abundance: NA

CDR3aa: CASSYHSDAYEQYF
CDR3nt: TGTGCCAGCAGCTACCACAGTGACGCTTACGAGCAGTACTTC
j_gene: TRBJ2-7
v_gene: TRBV7-9
d_gene: NA
abundance: NA

CDR3aa: CASSIIGPRHNQPQHF
CDR3nt: TGTGCCAGCAGTATTATCGGTCCTCGCCACAATCAGCCCCAGCATTTT
j_gene: TRBJ1-5
v_gene: TRBV27
d_gene: NA
abundance: NA

CDR3aa: CASSLVATSSLQEQFF
CDR3nt: TGTGCCAGCAGCTTAGTAGCGACTAGCTCCCTACAGGAGCAGTTCTTC
j_gene: TRBJ2-1
v_gene: TRBV7-2
d_gene: TRBD2
abundance: once

CDR3aa: CASSPSGDTQYF
CDR3nt: TGTGCCAGCAGCCCCTCGGGAGATACGCAGTATTTT
j_gene: TRBJ2-3
v_gene: TRBV5-6
d_gene: NA
abundance: NA

CDR3aa: CASSLGLRGWGIYEQYF
CDR3nt: TGTGCCAGCAGCTTAGGCCTCAGGGGCTGGGGGATCTACGAGCAGTACTTC
j_gene: TRBJ2-7
v_gene: TRBV13
d_gene: NA
abundance: NA

CDR3aa: CAWSVNPIAGGREYHDGKNIQYF
CDR3nt: TGTGCCTGGAGTGTCAACCCGATAGCGGGAGGGCGTGAGTACCACGATGGCAAAAACATTCAGTACTTC
j_gene: TRBJ2-4
v_gene: TRBV30
d_gene: TRBD2
abundance: once

CDR3aa: CAISGTSGNTYNEQFF
CDR3nt: TGTGCCATCAGTGGGACTAGCGGGAATACCTACAATGAGCAGTTCTTC
j_gene: TRBJ2-1
v_gene: TRBV10-3
d_gene: TRBD2
abundance: NA

CDR3aa: CSVRSWGGGTDTQYF
CDR3nt: TGCAGCGTTCGATCCTGGGGAGGTGGCACAGATACGCAGTATTTT
j_gene: TRBJ2-3
v_gene: TRBV29-1
d_gene: NA
abundance: NA

CDR3aa: CATCWTSGYNEQFF
CDR3nt: TGTGCCACCTGTTGGACTAGCGGATACAATGAGCAGTTCTTC
j_gene: TRBJ2-1
v_gene: TRBV6-1
d_gene: TRBD2
abundance: NA

CDR3aa: CASSSPGVVEGYTF
CDR3nt: TGTGCCAGCAGCTCCCCCGGGGTGGTGGAAGGCTACACCTTC
j_gene: TRBJ1-2
v_gene: TRBV12-1
d_gene: NA
abundance: NA

CDR3aa: CASSYGDSYEQYF
CDR3nt: TGTGCCAGCAGTTACGGAGACAGCTACGAGCAGTACTTC
j_gene: TRBJ2-7
v_gene: TRBV6-5
d_gene: NA
abundance: NA

CDR3aa: CASSLLGLGQGQPQHF
CDR3nt: TGCGCCAGCAGCTTGTTGGGCCTGGGTCAGGGTCAGCCCCAGCATTTT
j_gene: TRBJ1-5
v_gene: TRBV5-1
d_gene: NA
abundance: NA

CDR3aa: CASSQGLWTEAFF
CDR3nt: TGTGCCAGTAGTCAGGGTTTATGGACTGAAGCTTTCTTT
j_gene: TRBJ1-1
v_gene: TRBV19
d_gene: NA
abundance: NA

CDR3aa: CASSLGRERNGEQFF
CDR3nt: TGTGCCAGCAGCTTAGGGCGGGAGCGTAATGGTGAGCAGTTCTTC
j_gene: TRBJ2-1
v_gene: TRBV7-2
d_gene: TRBD2
abundance: NA

CDR3aa: CSYKTVTYEQYF
CDR3nt: TGCAGTTACAAGACAGTGACCTACGAGCAGTACTTC
j_gene: TRBJ2-7
v_gene: TRBV29-1
d_gene: NA
abundance: NA